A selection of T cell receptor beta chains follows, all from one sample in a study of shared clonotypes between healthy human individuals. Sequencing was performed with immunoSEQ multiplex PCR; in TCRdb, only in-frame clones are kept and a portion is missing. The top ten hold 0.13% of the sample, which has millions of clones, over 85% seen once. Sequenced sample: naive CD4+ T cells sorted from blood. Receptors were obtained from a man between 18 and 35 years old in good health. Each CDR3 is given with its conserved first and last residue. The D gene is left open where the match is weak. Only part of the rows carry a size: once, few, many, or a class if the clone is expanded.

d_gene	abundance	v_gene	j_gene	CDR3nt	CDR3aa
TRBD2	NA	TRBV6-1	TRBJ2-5	TGTGCCAGCAGTGCCGGTATACTAGCGGCACAAGAGACCCAGTACTTC	CASSAGILAAQETQYF
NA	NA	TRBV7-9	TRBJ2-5	TGTGCCAGCAGCTCCGGTGGAAGCGTGACCGAGACCCAGTACTTC	CASSSGGSVTETQYF
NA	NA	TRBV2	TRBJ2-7	TGTGCCAGCAGTCGAGACTCGTCCGAGCAGTACTTC	CASSRDSSEQYF
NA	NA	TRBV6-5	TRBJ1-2	TGTGCCAGCCTTCCGGTGGGGGGCCCAAACTATGGCTACACCTTC	CASLPVGGPNYGYTF
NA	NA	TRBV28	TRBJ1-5	TGTGCCAGCAGTTCCGACCGGTATAGCAATCAGCCCCAGCATTTT	CASSSDRYSNQPQHF
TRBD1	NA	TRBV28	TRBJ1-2	TGTGCCAGCAGGGGACTTCGGGACAGGTTTCAGTTGACGAGGGGCTACACCTTC	CASRGLRDRFQLTRGYTF
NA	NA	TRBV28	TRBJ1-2	TGTGCCAGCAGGGGGACCCTCTATGGCTACACCTTC	CASRGTLYGYTF
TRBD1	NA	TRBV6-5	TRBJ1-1	TGTGCCAGCAGTTCCCCAGGGGGGGGAACTGAAGCTTTCTTT	CASSSPGGGTEAFF
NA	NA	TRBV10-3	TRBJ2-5	TGTGCCATCACGAATAATGAGGGGGAGACCCAGTACTTC	CAITNNEGETQYF
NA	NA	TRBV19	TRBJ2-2	TGTGCCAGTAGCGGGACGGCCTACACCGGGGAGCTGTTTTTT	CASSGTAYTGELFF
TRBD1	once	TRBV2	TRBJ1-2	TGTGCCAGCAAAGAGTCCGGGACAGGGGGCAATGGCTACACCTTC	CASKESGTGGNGYTF
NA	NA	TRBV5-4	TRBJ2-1	TGTGCCAGCAGCTTGGGAGGCTCCTACAATGAGCAGTTCTTC	CASSLGGSYNEQFF
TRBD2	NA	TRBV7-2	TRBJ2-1	TGTGCCAGCAGAACGGCCTCTAGCGGGTCCTACAATGAGCAGTTCTTC	CASRTASSGSYNEQFF
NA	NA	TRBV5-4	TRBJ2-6	TGTGCCAGCAGCTTTAGGGCCACAGGCTCTGGGGCCAACGTCCTGACTTTC	CASSFRATGSGANVLTF
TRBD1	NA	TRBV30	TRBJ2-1	TGTGCCTGGAAGGGCCAGGGGGCCGATGAGCAGTTCTTC	CAWKGQGADEQFF
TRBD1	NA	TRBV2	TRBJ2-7	TGTGCCAGCAGTGGGGACAGGGGTTCCGCCTACGAGCAGTACTTC	CASSGDRGSAYEQYF
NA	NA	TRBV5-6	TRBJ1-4	TGTGCCAGCAGCCGCGGTGGGCTAAGTGAAAAACTGTTTTTT	CASSRGGLSEKLFF
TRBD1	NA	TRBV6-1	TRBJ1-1	TGTGCCAGCAGAGGACAGGGGGCGCGGACTGAAGCTTTCTTT	CASRGQGARTEAFF
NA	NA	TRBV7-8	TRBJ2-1	TGTGCCAGCAGCTTAATGGCGGGGACACACAATGAGCAGTTCTTC	CASSLMAGTHNEQFF
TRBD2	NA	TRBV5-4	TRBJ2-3	TGTGCCAGCAGCTTGTGGCTAGCGGGGGGAACCACAGATACGCAGTATTTT	CASSLWLAGGTTDTQYF
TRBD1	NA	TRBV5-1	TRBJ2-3	TGCGCCAGCAGCCCAGGACAGGTATCAGATACGCAGTATTTT	CASSPGQVSDTQYF
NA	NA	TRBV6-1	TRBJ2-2	TGTGCCAGCAGTGAAGGGCTAAACACCGGGGAGCTGTTTTTT	CASSEGLNTGELFF
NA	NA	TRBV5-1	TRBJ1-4	TGCGCCAGCAGCTCGAGACAGGCGAGCACTAATGAAAAACTGTTTTTT	CASSSRQASTNEKLFF
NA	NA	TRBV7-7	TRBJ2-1	TGTGCTAGCAGCCCTGGGTCAGTAGGGGTCAGCTACAATGAGCAGTTCTTC	CASSPGSVGVSYNEQFF
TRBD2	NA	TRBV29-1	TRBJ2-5	TGCAGCGTTGCCCTGACTAGCGAGAAAGAGACCCAGTACTTC	CSVALTSEKETQYF
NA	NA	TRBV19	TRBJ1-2	TGTGCCAGTAGAAGAGACTCTTCTTTTAACTATGGCTACACCTTC	CASRRDSSFNYGYTF
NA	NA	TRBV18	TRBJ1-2	TGTGCCAGCTCACCAGGGGATGTCTATGGCTACACCTTC	CASSPGDVYGYTF
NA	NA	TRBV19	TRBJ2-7	TGTGCCAGTAGCCCGGGGAGGCGCTACGAGCAGTACTTC	CASSPGRRYEQYF